This T cell receptor beta chain was observed in a study of blood T cell repertoires in COVID-19. Study context: Donors in the United States, Italy and Spain gave samples during acute or convalescent COVID-19. PBMCs, B-cell-depleted T cells, or T cells were the source of the cDNA or gDNA that made up the material.

V gave up 2 bases and J gave up 5 bases, with 13 bases separating them. Germline assignment: CDR1 SGHKS and CDR2 YYEKEE (reference sequence). The CDR3 has 14 amino acids. Clinical histories supplied by participants themselves formed the basis of cohort assignment. Recovery among Cohort 3 donors was established by two negative PCRs, clearance, or symptom resolution. Libraries were prepared by immunoSEQ multiplex PCR; TCRdb keeps only in-frame clonotypes and omits some of them. Among about 280,000 clones listed, 85% to 90% were seen once. Sequenced: PBMCs or T cells enriched from blood (not recorded which). This chain links TRBV5-5 with TRBJ2-5; D gene unclear. The TCR was taken from a woman aged 60-75 years who had recovered from COVID-19. CDR3 bases: TGTGCCAGCAGCTTAAGCCCCACTGATGAGACCCAGTACTTC. Its translation: CASSLSPTDETQYF. The variable domain in full, completed from reference TRBV5-5 and TRBJ2-5, reads DAGVTQSPTHLIKTRGQQVTLRCSPISGHKSVSWYQQVLGQGPQFIFQYYEKEERGRGNFPDRFSARQFPNYSSELNVNALLLGDSALYLCASSLSPTDETQYFGPGTRLLVL.